Listed below are T cell receptor beta chains from one sample, sequenced in a study of blood T cells in healthy people across ages. One entry per CDR3 protein, called by TCRdb with MiXCR from the 5' RACE reads. Found here are about 1,800,000 distinct CDR3 sequences, roughly 28% of them singletons; the top ten hold about 7.7%. The specimen was blood. These TCRs come from a woman in her 30s in good health. Both conserved end residues are part of each CDR3. D genes are given only for firm matches. The size entry is marked missing in some rows and otherwise reads once, few, many or a size class.

TRBV19,TRBJ2-3,TRBD1,NA,CASTRTGGPTDTQYF,TGTGCCAGTACCAGAACAGGGGGGCCGACAGATACGCAGTATTTT
TRBV7-2,TRBJ1-5,TRBD1,few,CASSASTGTVRNQPQHF,TGTGCCAGCAGCGCCTCGACAGGGACGGTACGCAATCAGCCCCAGCATTTT
TRBV6-1,TRBJ1-3,TRBD1,NA,CASSGNRGTSGNTIYF,TGTGCCAGCAGTGGGAACAGGGGAACCTCTGGAAACACCATATATTTT
TRBV7-9,TRBJ2-7,TRBD2,NA,CASSSHGRGLSYEQYF,TGTGCCAGCAGCTCCCACGGGAGGGGCCTTTCCTACGAGCAGTACTTC
TRBV6-4,TRBJ2-1,NA,many,CASSDSFYNEQFF,TGTGCCAGCAGTGACTCGTTCTACAATGAGCAGTTCTTC
TRBV7-7,TRBJ2-1,TRBD1,NA,CASSLSGTANNGQFF,TGTGCCAGCAGCTTATCCGGGACAGCCAACAATGGGCAGTTCTTC
TRBV6-1,TRBJ2-7,TRBD1,few,CASSEGTGGARLYEQYF,TGTGCCAGCAGTGAGGGGACAGGGGGCGCAAGGTTGTACGAGCAGTACTTC
TRBV28,TRBJ2-7,TRBD2,many,CASRPGGTLYEQYF,TGTGCCAGCAGGCCCGGGGGGACCCTTTACGAGCAGTACTTC
TRBV19,TRBJ1-2,NA,NA,CASSIANTRDGYTF,TGTGCCAGTAGTATAGCCAACACCAGGGACGGCTACACCTTC
TRBV29-1,TRBJ2-7,NA,many,CSVAIQGPTYEQYF,TGCAGCGTTGCTATTCAGGGACCTACCTACGAGCAGTACTTC
TRBV10-1,TRBJ1-1,NA,NA,CASSGGDEAFF,TGCGCCAGCAGTGGGGGAGATGAAGCTTTCTTT
TRBV12-5,TRBJ2-7,TRBD1,many,CASGSGQGTVYYEQYF,TGTGCTAGTGGCAGCGGACAGGGGACCGTTTACTACGAGCAGTACTTC
TRBV12-3/TRBV12-4,TRBJ1-2,NA,NA,CAGSLAGQHGYTF,TGTGCCGGCAGTTTAGCTGGACAGCATGGCTACACCTTC
TRBV27,TRBJ1-2,NA,NA,CASIYKKANYGYTF,TGTGCCAGCATCTACAAAAAAGCAAACTATGGCTACACCTTC